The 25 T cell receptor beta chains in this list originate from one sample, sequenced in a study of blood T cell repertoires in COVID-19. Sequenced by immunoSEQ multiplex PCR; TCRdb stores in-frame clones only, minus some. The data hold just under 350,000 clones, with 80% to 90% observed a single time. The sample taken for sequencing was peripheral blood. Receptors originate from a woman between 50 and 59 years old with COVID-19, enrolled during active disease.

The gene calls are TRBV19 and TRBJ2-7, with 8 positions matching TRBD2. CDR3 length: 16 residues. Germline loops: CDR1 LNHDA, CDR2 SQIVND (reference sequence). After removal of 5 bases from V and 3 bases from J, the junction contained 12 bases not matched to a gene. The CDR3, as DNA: TGTGCCAGTAGTCTCCGAACTAGCGGCACCTACTACGAGCAGTACTTC. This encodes CASSLRTSGTYYEQYF.

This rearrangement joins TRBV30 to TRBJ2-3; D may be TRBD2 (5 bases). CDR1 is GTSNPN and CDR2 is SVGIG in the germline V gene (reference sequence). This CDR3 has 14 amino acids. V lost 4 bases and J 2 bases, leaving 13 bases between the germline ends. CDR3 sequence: CAWNGGPLTDTQYF. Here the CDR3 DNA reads TGTGCCTGGAATGGAGGTCCACTCACAGATACGCAGTATTTT.

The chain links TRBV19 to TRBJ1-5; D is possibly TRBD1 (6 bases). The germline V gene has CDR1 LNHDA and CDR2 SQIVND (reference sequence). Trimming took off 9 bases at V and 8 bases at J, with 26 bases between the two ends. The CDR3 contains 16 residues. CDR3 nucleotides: TGTGCCAGCAGAATAGATCCAGGGGTAAGATTTGAGCCCCAGCATTTT. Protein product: CASRIDPGVRFEPQHF. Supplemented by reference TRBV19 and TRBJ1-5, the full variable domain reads DGGITQSPKYLFRKEGQNVTLSCEQNLNHDAMYWYRQDPGQGLRLIYYSQIVNDFQKGDIAEGYSVSREKKESFPLTVTSAQKNPTAFYLCASRIDPGVRFEPQHFGDGTRLSIL.

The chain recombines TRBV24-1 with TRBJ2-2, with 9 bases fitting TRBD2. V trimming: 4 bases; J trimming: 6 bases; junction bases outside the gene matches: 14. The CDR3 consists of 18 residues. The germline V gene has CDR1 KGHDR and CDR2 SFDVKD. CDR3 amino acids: CATSDPYLAGGPSGELFF. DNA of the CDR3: TGTGCCACCAGTGACCCCTATCTGGCGGGAGGGCCTTCCGGGGAGCTGTTTTTT.

CDR3 protein: CASSYEGGKADTQYF. CDR3 coding DNA: TGTGCCAGCAGTTACGAGGGCGGGAAGGCAGATACGCAGTATTTT. The gene calls are TRBV6-2 or TRBV6-3 and TRBJ2-3, with TRBD2 as a possible D gene (6 bases). This CDR3 comprises 15 residues. The germline V gene has CDR1 MNHEY and CDR2 SVGEGT. V was cut by 2 bases and J by 4 bases, with 13 bases left in between.

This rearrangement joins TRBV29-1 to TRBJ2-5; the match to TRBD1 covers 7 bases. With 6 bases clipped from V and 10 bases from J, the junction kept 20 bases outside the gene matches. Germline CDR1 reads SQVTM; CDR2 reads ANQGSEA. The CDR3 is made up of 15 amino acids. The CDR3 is CSVRMTGSQSRSQYF. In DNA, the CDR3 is TGCAGCGTCCGTATGACAGGGAGCCAGTCACGCAGCCAGTACTTC.

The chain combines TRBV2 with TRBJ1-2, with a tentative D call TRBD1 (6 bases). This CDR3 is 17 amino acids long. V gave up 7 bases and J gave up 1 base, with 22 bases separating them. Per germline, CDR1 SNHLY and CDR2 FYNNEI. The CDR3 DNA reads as TGTGCCAGCATTACACCGAGGGGCAGGGGAAATAACTATGGCTACACCTTC. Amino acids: CASITPRGRGNNYGYTF.

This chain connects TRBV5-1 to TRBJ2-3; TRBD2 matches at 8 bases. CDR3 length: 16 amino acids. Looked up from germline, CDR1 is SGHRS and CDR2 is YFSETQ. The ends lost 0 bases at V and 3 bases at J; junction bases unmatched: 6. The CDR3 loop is CASSLAGTSITDTQYF. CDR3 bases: TGCGCCAGCAGCTTGGCCGGGACTAGTATAACAGATACGCAGTATTTT.

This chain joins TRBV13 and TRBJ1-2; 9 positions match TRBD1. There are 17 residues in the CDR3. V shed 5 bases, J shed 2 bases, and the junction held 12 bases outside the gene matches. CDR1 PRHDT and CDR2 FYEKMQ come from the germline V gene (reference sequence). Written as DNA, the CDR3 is TGTGCCAGCAGCCAAACTTCAACCGGGACAGGGAACTATGGCTACACCTTC. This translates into CASSQTSTGTGNYGYTF.

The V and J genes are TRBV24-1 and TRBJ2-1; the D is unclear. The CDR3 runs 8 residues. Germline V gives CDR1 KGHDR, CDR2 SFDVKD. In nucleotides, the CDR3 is TGTAGTTTGACATACCAGTTCTTC. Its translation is CSLTYQFF.

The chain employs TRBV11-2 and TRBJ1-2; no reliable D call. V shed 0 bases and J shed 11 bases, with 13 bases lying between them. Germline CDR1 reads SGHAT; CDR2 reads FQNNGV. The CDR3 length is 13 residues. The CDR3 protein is CASSLDDRRGYTF. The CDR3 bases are TGTGCCAGCAGCTTAGATGATAGGCGGGGTTACACCTTC.

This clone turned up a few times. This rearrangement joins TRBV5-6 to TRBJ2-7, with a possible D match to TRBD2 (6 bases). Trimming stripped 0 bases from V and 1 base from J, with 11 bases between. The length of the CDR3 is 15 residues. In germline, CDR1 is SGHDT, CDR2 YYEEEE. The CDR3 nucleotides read TGTGCCAGCAGCTTGGGTTTTCGGGGGTCCTACGAGCAGTACTTC. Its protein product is CASSLGFRGSYEQYF.

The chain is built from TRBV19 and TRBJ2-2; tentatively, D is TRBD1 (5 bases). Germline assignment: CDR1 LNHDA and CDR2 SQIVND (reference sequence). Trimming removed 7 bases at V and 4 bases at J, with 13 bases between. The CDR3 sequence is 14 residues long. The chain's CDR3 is CASKTEPITGELFF. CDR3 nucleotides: TGTGCCAGTAAGACAGAACCAATCACCGGGGAGCTGTTTTTT. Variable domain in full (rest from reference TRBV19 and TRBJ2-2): DGGITQSPKYLFRKEGQNVTLSCEQNLNHDAMYWYRQDPGQGLRLIYYSQIVNDFQKGDIAEGYSVSREKKESFPLTVTSAQKNPTAFYLCASKTEPITGELFFGEGSRLTVL.

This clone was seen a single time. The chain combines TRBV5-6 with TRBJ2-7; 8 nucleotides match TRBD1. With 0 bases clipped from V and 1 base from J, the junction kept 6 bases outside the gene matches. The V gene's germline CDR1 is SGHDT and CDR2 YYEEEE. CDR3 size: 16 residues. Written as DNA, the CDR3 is TGTGCCAGCAGCTTGGCCCCGGGACAGGCATCCTACGAGCAGTACTTC. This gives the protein CASSLAPGQASYEQYF.

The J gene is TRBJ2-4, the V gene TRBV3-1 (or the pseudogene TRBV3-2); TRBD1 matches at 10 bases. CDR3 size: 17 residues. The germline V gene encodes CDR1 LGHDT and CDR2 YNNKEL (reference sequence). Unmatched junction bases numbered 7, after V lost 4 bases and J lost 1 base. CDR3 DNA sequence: TGTGCCAGCAGCCTGCTGACAGGGGGCTTTGCCAAAAACATTCAGTACTTC. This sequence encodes CASSLLTGGFAKNIQYF.

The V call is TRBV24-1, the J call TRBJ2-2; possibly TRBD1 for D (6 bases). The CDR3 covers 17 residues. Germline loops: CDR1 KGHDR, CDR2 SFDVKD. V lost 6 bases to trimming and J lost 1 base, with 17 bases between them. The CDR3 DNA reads TGTGCCACCAGTCCCTCCGCCGGGACAATGAACACCGGGGAGCTGTTTTTT. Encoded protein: CATSPSAGTMNTGELFF.

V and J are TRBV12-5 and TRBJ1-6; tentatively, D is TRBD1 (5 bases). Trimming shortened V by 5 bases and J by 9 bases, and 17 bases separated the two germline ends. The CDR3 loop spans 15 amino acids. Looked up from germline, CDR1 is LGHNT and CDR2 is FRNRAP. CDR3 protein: CASGHQGTNSSPLHF. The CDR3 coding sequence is TGTGCTAGTGGTCATCAGGGAACCAATAGTTCACCCCTCCACTTT.

The CDR3 sequence is CASSFERQETQYF. As DNA, the CDR3 is TGTGCCAGCAGCTTTGAGCGGCAAGAGACCCAGTACTTC. The chain links TRBV7-2 to TRBJ2-5, with a possible D match to TRBD2 (5 bases). Trimming took 3 bases from V and 2 from J, leaving 7 bases between them. Germline values: CDR1 SGHTA, CDR2 FQGNSA. This CDR3 has 13 amino acids. The full variable domain, with the rest looked up from reference TRBV7-2 and TRBJ2-5, is GAGVSQSPSNKVTEKGKDVELRCDPISGHTALYWYRQSLGQGLEFLIYFQGNSAPDKSGLPSDRFSAERTGGSVSTLTIQRTQQEDSAVYLCASSFERQETQYFGPGTRLLVL.

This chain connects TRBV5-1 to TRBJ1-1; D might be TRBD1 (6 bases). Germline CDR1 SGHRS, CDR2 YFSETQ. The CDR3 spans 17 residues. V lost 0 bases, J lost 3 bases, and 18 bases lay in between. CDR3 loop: CASSLVSPIQGYTEAFF. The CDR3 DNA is TGCGCCAGCAGCTTGGTTTCCCCTATACAGGGATACACTGAAGCTTTCTTT.

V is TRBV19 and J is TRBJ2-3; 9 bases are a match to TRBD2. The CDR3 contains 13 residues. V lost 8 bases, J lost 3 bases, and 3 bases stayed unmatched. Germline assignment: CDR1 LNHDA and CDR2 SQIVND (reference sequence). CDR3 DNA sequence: TGTGCCAGTGGTAGCGGGAGTACAGATACGCAGTATTTT. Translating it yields CASGSGSTDTQYF. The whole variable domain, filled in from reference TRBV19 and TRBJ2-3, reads DGGITQSPKYLFRKEGQNVTLSCEQNLNHDAMYWYRQDPGQGLRLIYYSQIVNDFQKGDIAEGYSVSREKKESFPLTVTSAQKNPTAFYLCASGSGSTDTQYFGPGTRLTVL.

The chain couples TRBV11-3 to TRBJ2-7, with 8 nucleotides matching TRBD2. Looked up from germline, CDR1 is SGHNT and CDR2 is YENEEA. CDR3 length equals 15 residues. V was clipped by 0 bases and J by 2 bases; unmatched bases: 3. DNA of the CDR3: TGTGCCAGCAGCTTAGAGGTGCGGGGGGCCTACGAGCAGTACTTC. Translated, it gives CASSLEVRGAYEQYF.

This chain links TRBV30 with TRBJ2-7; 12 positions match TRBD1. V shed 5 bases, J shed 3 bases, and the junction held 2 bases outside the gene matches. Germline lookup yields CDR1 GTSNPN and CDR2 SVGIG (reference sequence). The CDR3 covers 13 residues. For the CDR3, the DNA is TGTGCCTGGGGGACAGGGGGCGTCTACGAGCAGTACTTC. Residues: CAWGTGGVYEQYF.

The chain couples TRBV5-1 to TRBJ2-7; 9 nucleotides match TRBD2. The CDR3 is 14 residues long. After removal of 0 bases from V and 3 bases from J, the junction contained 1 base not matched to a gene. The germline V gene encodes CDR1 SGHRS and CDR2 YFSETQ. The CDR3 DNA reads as TGCGCCAGCAGCTTGGGGCGGGAGGGCTACGAGCAGTACTTC. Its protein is CASSLGREGYEQYF.

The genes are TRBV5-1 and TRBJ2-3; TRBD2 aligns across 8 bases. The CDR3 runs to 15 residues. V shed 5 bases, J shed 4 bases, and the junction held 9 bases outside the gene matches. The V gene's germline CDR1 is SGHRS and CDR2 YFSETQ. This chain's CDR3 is CASSPGGPVADTQYF. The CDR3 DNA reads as TGCGCCAGCAGTCCGGGAGGGCCCGTGGCAGATACGCAGTATTTT.

The CDR3, as DNA: TGTGCCACCAGTGATTATGCGAATGAGCAGTTCTTC. Protein: CATSDYANEQFF. The chain is built from TRBV24-1 and TRBJ2-1; D gene uncertain. CDR3 length: 12 residues. Trimming shortened V by 2 bases and J by 7 bases, and 5 bases separated the two germline ends. Germline CDR1 and CDR2: KGHDR and SFDVKD.